The subject of this entry is one TCR beta chain. Its antigen has not been determined. Per-base qualities were not stored, and no clone one base away is much larger. A single peripheral blood draw of about 116 mL on average was collected from each donor into heparinised tubes. A BD FACSAria II and a panel including CD45RO, CCR7, CD25, CD127, CD95 and CD27 were used to sort naive, central memory, regulatory and stem cell-like memory CD4+ T cells. Every sorted population had a purity above 95%. Right away, PBMCs were isolated by Lymphoprep density gradient centrifugation and were stained directly, with no culture step. So that batch effects would be minimized, each experiment stained and sorted samples in pairs, pairing one healthy donor with one patient. This sample is part of a study of beta chain features in type 1 diabetes (dated by TCRdb to 2016 to 2019). Notes on the research overall: Mean age, gender distribution, total cell number and subset yield did not differ between patients and healthy donors. A total of 100 million to 140 million sorted cells were examined across all samples, and the number of cells per subset was strongly correlated with RNA yield. In the study, recently diagnosed type 1 diabetes patients and matched healthy donors were compared on the TCRB repertoires of their sorted circulating CD4+ T cell subsets. Whereas all 30 or so donors provided naive and central memory subsets, regulatory and stem cell-like memory subsets were isolated from just 8 patients and about 8 healthy donors. The research as a whole found: At VDJ recombination sites, type 1 diabetes patients had fewer insertions and more deleted nucleotides, which implies abnormalities in thymic rearrangement. Naive, central memory and regulatory TCRB repertoires appeared more similar among patients than among healthy donors. PCR may preferentially amplify shorter templates, but because patient and control samples were amplified and corrected together, any resulting skew would affect both groups equally. Because cDNA was sequenced instead of genomic DNA, activated cells with high expression could be over-represented, although the groups did not differ in activation or CD3 levels. A moderate but significant shortening of TCRB CDR3 length was observed in type 1 diabetes patients in all four CD4+ subsets. Only small numbers of individuals were included in the HLA sub-analyses, which left unresolved whether HLA type had any influence on TCRB rearrangement.

The entire amount of isolated RNA was reverse transcribed using the High Capacity cDNA Reverse Transcription Kit, so the sequenced TCRB transcripts were expressed ones. Deep immunoSEQ sequencing was applied to naive, central memory and regulatory T cell samples, giving an average of roughly 3.3 million total reads per sample. Sorted cells were lysed in RLT buffer, and RNA was extracted using DNase-treated RNeasy Micro or Mini kits according to cell number. To prevent cross-contamination, each cell subset was processed individually, whereas patient and healthy donor samples were processed jointly. TCRB sequences were amplified from cDNA with the immunoSEQ multiplex PCR, producing 87-bp fragments spanning the CDR3 region. The amplicons were sequenced using the Illumina HiSeq platform. Regarding the original processing steps: Synthetic template baselines were used to correct PCR bias computationally, reads within Hamming distance 2 were collapsed together, and singletons that could not be merged were discarded. Reads were aligned against IMGT so that V, D and J genes, CDR3 length and insertions or deletions at six rearrangement sites could be assigned. Clonotype counts were normalized to sorted cell number within each subset before computing true diversity and Gini coefficients with the tcR R package. The overlap coefficient, calculated on TCRB nucleotide sequences, was used to measure repertoire sharing. Out-of-frame TCRB sequences from naive cells were analyzed to stand in for the pre-selection repertoire. TCRdb re-hosts the immuneACCESS table, in-frame sequences only. Its copies lack some clones; in the studies checked, an unresolved V gene accounts for under half of them, and the cause for the rest is not known. V and J calls and clone size are given by that table; D and trimming were obtained from the DNA. Here the sample has 850,000 to 900,000 clones; about a sixth occur a single time. Clones ranked in the top ten supply 0.023% of the sample.

Sequences SGHTA (CDR1) and FQGNSA (CDR2) are obtained from the germline V gene. V and J are trimmed by 3 bases and 4 bases, and the gene matches miss 6 bases of the junction. The CDR3 has 15 amino acids, counting the end cysteine and phenylalanine. Only the CDR3 region is kept as DNA, spanning 45 bases read in frame from base 1. The sequence joins TRBV7-2 to TRBJ2-7; 10 bases in the middle match TRBD2. Material: naive CD4+ T cells from blood. Interpreted using the paper, the cell subset or site label stands for: true naive CD4+ T cells. The clonotype comes from a woman in her late teens or twenties in good health. The DNA sequence is given as TGTGCCAGCAGCTTCGCTAGCGGGAGATATTACGAGCAGTACTTC. Translated, this is CASSFASGRYYEQYF.